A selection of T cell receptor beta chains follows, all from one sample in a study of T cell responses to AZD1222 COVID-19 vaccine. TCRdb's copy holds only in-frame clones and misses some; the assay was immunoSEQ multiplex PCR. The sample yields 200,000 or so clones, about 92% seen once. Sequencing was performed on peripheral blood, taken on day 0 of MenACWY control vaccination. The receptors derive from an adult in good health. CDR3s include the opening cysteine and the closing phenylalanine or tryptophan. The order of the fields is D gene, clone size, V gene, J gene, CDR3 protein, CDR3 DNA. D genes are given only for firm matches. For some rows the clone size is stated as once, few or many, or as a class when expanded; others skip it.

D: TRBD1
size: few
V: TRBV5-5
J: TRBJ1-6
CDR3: CASSLEGDRNSPLHF
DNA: TGTGCCAGCAGCTTGGAGGGGGACAGAAATTCACCCCTCCACTTT

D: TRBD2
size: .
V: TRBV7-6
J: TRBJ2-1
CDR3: CASSRTPGTTTNEQFF
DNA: TGTGCCAGCAGCCGTACCCCCGGGACTACTACAAATGAGCAGTTCTTC

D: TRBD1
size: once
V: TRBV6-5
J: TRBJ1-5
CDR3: CASRRDREGLQPQHF
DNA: TGTGCCAGCAGACGCGACAGGGAGGGACTTCAGCCCCAGCATTTT

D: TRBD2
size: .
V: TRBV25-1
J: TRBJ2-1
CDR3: CASSATSGGGSSYNEQFF
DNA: TGTGCCAGCAGTGCGACTAGCGGGGGTGGGAGCTCCTACAATGAGCAGTTCTTC

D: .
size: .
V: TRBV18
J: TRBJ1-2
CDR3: CASSPTGSNYGYTF
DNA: TGTGCCAGCTCACCCACAGGGTCTAATTATGGCTACACCTTC

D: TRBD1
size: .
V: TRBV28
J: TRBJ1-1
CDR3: CASNSPQGGRTEAFF
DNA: TGTGCCAGCAATTCCCCCCAAGGGGGCCGCACTGAAGCTTTCTTT

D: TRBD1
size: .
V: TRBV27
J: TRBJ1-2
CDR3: CASSVRGFDGYTF
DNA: TGTGCCAGCAGTGTCAGGGGGTTCGATGGCTACACCTTC

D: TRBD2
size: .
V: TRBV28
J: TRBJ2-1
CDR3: CASSLAGADNEQFF
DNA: TGTGCCAGCAGCCTAGCGGGGGCCGACAATGAGCAGTTCTTC

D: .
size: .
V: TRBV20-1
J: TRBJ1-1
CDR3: CSATQNTEAFF
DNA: TGCAGTGCTACACAGAACACTGAAGCTTTCTTT

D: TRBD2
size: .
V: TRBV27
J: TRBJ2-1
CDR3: CASSPPRGGYNEQFF
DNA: TGTGCCAGCAGCCCCCCCCGGGGGGGATACAATGAGCAGTTCTTC

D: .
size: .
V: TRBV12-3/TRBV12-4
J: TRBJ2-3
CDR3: CASSGVADTQYF
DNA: TGTGCCAGCAGTGGGGTGGCAGATACGCAGTATTTT

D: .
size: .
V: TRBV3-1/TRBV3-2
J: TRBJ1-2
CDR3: CASSPKGILPNYGYTF
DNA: TGTGCCAGCAGCCCAAAGGGGATCCTCCCTAACTATGGCTACACCTTC

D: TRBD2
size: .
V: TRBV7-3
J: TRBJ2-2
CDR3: CASSSPGGNTGELFF
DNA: TGTGCCAGCAGCTCCCCGGGGGGGAACACCGGGGAGCTGTTTTTT

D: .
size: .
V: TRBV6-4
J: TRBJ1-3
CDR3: CASSVPSGNTIYF
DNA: TGTGCCAGCAGTGTACCCTCTGGAAACACCATATATTTT

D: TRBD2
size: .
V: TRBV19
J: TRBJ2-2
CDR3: CASNPAGGSNTGELFF
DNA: TGTGCCAGTAACCCAGCGGGGGGTTCGAACACCGGGGAGCTGTTTTTT

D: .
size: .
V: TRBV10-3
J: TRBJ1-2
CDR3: CAISWEGRNGYTF
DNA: TGTGCCATCAGTTGGGAGGGGCGGAATGGCTACACCTTC

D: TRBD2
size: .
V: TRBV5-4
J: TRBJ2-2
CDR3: CASSWGLAGRTGELFF
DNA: TGTGCCAGCAGCTGGGGACTAGCGGGGCGGACCGGGGAGCTGTTTTTT

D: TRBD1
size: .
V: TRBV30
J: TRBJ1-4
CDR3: CAWSRDSNEKLFF
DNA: TGTGCCTGGAGCCGGGACAGTAATGAAAAACTGTTTTTT

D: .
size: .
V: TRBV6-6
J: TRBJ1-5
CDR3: CASSLERRGNQPQHF
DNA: TGTGCCAGCAGTCTTGAAAGGAGAGGCAATCAGCCCCAGCATTTT

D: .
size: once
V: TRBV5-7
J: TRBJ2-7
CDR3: CASSPGARLTYEQYF
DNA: TGTGCCAGCAGCCCTGGGGCCAGGCTTACCTACGAGCAGTACTTC

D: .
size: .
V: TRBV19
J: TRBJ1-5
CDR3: CASSAGVKRGNQPQHF
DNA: TGTGCCAGTAGTGCGGGGGTCAAGCGGGGCAATCAGCCCCAGCATTTT

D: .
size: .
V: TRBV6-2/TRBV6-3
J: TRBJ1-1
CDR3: CASSKALGSGAEAFF
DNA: TGTGCCAGCAGTAAAGCCCTAGGTAGCGGGGCTGAAGCTTTCTTT

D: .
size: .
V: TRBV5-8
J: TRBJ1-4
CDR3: CASSPDGKGEKLFF
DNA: TGTGCCAGCAGCCCGGACGGCAAAGGGGAAAAACTGTTTTTT

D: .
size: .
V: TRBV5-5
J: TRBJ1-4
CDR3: CASSRTASNEKLFF
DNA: TGTGCCAGCAGCCGGACAGCCAGTAATGAAAAACTGTTTTTT